This TCR beta chain was identified during a study of blood T cell repertoires in COVID-19. About the study: The cDNA or gDNA used as material had been derived from T cells, B-cell-depleted T cells, or PBMCs.

Looked up from germline, CDR1 is KGHSH and CDR2 is LQKENI. J lost 3 bases, V lost 8 bases, and 4 bases had no gene match. The CDR3 length is 13 residues. Assay: immunoSEQ multiplex PCR; the TCRdb copy retains only in-frame clones and omits some. This sample has approximately 74,000 clones; roughly 88% occur once, and the top ten carry 0.95% to 1.5%. This clonotype originated in a woman in her fifties or sixties with acute or convalescent COVID-19. The gene calls are TRBV18 and TRBJ2-1, with TRBD2 identical over 7 bases. Sequenced: peripheral blood. This CDR3 is CASRGVNYNEQFF. CDR3 coding DNA: TGTGCCAGCCGGGGGGTAAACTACAATGAGCAGTTCTTC. Full variable domain (remainder filled in from reference TRBV18 and TRBJ2-1): NAGVMQNPRHLVRRRGQEARLRCSPMKGHSHVYWYRQLPEEGLKFMVYLQKENIIDESGMPKERFSAEFPKEGPSILRIQQVVRGDSAAYFCASRGVNYNEQFFGPGTRLTVL.